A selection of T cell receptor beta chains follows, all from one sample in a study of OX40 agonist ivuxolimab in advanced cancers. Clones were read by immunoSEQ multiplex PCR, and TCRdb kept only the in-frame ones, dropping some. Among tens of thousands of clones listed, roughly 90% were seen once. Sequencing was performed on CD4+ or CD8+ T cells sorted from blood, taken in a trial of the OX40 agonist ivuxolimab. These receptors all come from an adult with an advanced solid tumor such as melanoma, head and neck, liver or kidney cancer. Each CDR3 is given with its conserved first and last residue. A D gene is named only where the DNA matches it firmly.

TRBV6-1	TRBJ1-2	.	TGTGCCAGCAAGAGACAGGAATTTTATGGCTACACCTTC	CASKRQEFYGYTF
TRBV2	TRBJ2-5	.	TGTGCCAGCAGGGGGTGGCAGGAGACCCAGTACTTC	CASRGWQETQYF
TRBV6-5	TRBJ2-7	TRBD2	TGTGCCAGCAGCCCCCTAGCGGTCTCCTACGAGCAGTACTTC	CASSPLAVSYEQYF
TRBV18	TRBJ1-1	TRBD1	TGTGCCAGCTCACCCGGGACAGCTAACACTGAAGCTTTCTTT	CASSPGTANTEAFF
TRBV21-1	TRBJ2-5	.	TGTGCCAGCAGCCCTAAGACAGGGGGACAAGAGACCCAGTACTTC	CASSPKTGGQETQYF
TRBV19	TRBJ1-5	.	TGTGCCAGTAGTAGGTGGGAGGCCAATCAGCCCCAGCATTTT	CASSRWEANQPQHF
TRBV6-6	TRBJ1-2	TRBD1	TGTGCCAGCAGTTATACTGGGACAGGGAACGGCTACACCTTC	CASSYTGTGNGYTF
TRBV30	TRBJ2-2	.	TGTGCCTGGAGGTTCCAGGGGAACACCGGGGAGCTGTTTTTT	CAWRFQGNTGELFF
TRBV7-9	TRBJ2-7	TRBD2	TGTGCCAGCAGCTTAACTAGCGGGAATGACTACGAGCAGTACTTC	CASSLTSGNDYEQYF
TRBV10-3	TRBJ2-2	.	TGTGCCATCAGTACAGAGACAGGCGGCCGGACCGGGGAGCTGTTTTTT	CAISTETGGRTGELFF